The source of this T cell receptor beta chain is a study of T cells in Graves' hyperthyroidism and ophthalmopathy. Whole-study findings and limits: A model of 13 V-J features distinguished ophthalmopathy from stable hyperthyroidism.

This clonotype was seen a handful of times. Its antigen is still unknown. A much more abundant neighbour one base away suggests this may be a read error. Diagnoses used clinical symptoms, serum thyroxine and TRAb, thyroid ultrasound and orbital computed tomography. Researchers amplified the TCR beta CDR3 regions from RNA transcripts. Carried out on the TCR CDR3, a first-round RT-PCR used the HTBI primer set. TCRdb analysed the multiplex PCR reads with MiXCR anew, one entry per CDR3 protein. This table holds about 400,000 distinct CDR3 sequences, about 15% found once. This CDR3 is 15 amino acids long. The V and J ends lost 8 bases and 9 bases, in that order; junction bases with no gene match: 16.

The sample was blood. The chain recombines TRBV12-3 or TRBV12-4 with TRBJ1-1, with TRBD1 identical over 9 bases. This TCR derives from a woman aged 25 to 45 with Graves' hyperthyroidism. CDR3 residues: CASLDRGAQSTKAFF. Written as DNA, the CDR3 is TGTGCCAGCCTCGACAGGGGGGCCCAATCGACTAAAGCTTTCTTT.